The source of this T cell receptor beta chain is a study of shared clonotypes between healthy human individuals. General study findings and limits: Around 5% was the fraction of naive CD4 clonotypes found shared across four donors.

A remark on this clone: The target antigen is unknown. Additional DNA sequences in this sample encode the identical CDR3.

In germline, CDR1 is SGHTA, CDR2 FQGTGA. This CDR3 has 13 amino acids. Trimming shortened V by 3 bases and J by 2 bases, and 7 bases separated the two germline ends. Generated by immunoSEQ multiplex PCR, the TCRdb table keeps only in-frame clones and is missing some. Among 900,000 to 1,200,000 clones listed, 78% were seen once. The sequence was collected from a man younger than 35 in good health. Some clones in this sample may be carry-over from other donors' samples. This rearrangement joins TRBV7-3 to TRBJ2-5; unclear D gene. Sequencing was performed on memory CD4+ T cells from PBMCs. As for subset: CD45RA-negative fraction. CDR3 protein: CASSLRPQETQYF. In nucleotides, the CDR3 is TGTGCCAGCAGCTTGCGTCCTCAAGAGACCCAGTACTTC.